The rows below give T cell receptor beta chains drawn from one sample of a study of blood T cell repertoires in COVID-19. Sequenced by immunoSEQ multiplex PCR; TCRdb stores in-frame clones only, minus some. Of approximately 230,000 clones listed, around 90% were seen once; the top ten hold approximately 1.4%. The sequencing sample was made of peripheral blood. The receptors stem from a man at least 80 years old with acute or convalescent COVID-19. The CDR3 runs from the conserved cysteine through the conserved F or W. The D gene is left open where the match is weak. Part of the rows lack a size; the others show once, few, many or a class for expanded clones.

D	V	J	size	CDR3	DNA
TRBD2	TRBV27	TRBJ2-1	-	CASSFTSGSNEQFF	TGTGCCAGCAGTTTCACTAGCGGGAGCAATGAGCAGTTCTTC
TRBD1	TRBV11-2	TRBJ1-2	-	CASSLGARDSHGYTF	TGTGCCAGCAGCTTAGGAGCCCGGGACAGCCATGGCTACACCTTC
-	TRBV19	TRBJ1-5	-	CASSIVQVSQPQHF	TGTGCCAGTAGTATAGTCCAGGTCTCTCAGCCCCAGCATTTT
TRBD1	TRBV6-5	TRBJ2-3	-	CASSSPGGTTDTQYF	TGTGCCAGCAGTTCCCCAGGGGGCACCACAGATACGCAGTATTTT
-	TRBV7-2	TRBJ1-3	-	CASSQAPGSGGNTIYF	TGTGCCAGCAGCCAAGCACCGGGCTCAGGGGGAAACACCATATATTTT
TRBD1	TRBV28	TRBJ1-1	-	CASSSSGGPMNTEAFF	TGTGCCAGCAGTTCGTCAGGGGGACCCATGAACACTGAAGCTTTCTTT
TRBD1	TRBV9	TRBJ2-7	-	CASSVEGTATYEQYF	TGTGCCAGCAGCGTAGAGGGGACAGCGACTTACGAGCAGTACTTC
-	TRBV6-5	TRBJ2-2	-	CASSYHPGTGELFF	TGTGCCAGCAGTTACCACCCGGGGACCGGGGAGCTGTTTTTT
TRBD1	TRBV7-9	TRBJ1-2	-	CASSLSRDRDNYGYTF	TGTGCCAGCAGCTTAAGCCGGGACAGGGATAACTATGGCTACACCTTC
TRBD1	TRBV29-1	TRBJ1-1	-	CSAMGGQATGVMNTEAFF	TGCAGCGCTATGGGAGGACAGGCGACAGGGGTAATGAACACTGAAGCTTTCTTT
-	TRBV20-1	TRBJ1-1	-	CSADSNTEAFF	TGCAGTGCGGACAGTAACACTGAAGCTTTCTTT
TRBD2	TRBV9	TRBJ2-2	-	CASSPSSGSWGGELFF	TGTGCCAGCAGCCCTTCTAGCGGGAGCTGGGGCGGGGAGCTGTTTTTT
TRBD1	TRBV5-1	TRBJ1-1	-	CASSAGQVMNTEAFF	TGCGCCAGCAGCGCTGGACAGGTAATGAACACTGAAGCTTTCTTT
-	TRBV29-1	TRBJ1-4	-	CSVETTGNGGEKLFF	TGCAGCGTTGAAACCACAGGGAACGGAGGAGAAAAACTGTTTTTT
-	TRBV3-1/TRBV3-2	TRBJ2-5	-	CASSRREALGETQYF	TGTGCCAGCAGCCGGAGGGAGGCGCTCGGGGAGACCCAGTACTTC
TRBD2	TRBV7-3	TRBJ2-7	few	CASSLTPSGHHQQYF	TGTGCCAGCAGCTTAACCCCTAGCGGGCACCATCAGCAGTACTTC
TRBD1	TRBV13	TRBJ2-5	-	CASSLRRNPTGEETQYF	TGTGCCAGCAGCCTTCGACGAAACCCGACAGGGGAAGAGACCCAGTACTTC
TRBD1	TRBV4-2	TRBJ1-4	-	CASSQKIGQGFFNEKLFF	TGTGCCAGCAGCCAAAAAATTGGACAGGGCTTTTTTAATGAAAAACTGTTTTTT
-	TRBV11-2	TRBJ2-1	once	CASSLDSGVRGFF	TGTGCCAGCAGCTTAGATTCGGGGGTGCGGGGGTTCTTC
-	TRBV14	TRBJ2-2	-	CASSQDLRERPQVGNTGELFF	TGTGCCAGCAGCCAAGATCTTCGAGAGCGGCCCCAGGTGGGGAACACCGGGGAGCTGTTTTTT
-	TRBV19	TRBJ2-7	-	CASSTQGTSSNEQYF	TGTGCCAGTAGTACCCAGGGGACAAGTTCGAACGAGCAGTACTTC
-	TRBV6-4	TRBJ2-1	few	CASSGFRGSEQFF	TGTGCCAGCAGTGGTTTCAGAGGTAGTGAGCAGTTCTTC
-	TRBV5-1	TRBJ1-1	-	CASSPGDDTEAFF	TGCGCCAGCAGTCCGGGGGATGATACTGAAGCTTTCTTT
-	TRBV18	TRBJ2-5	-	CASSPSKQETQYF	TGTGCCAGCTCACCATCAAAACAAGAGACCCAGTACTTC
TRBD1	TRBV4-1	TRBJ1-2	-	CASSHEDRVNYGYTF	TGCGCCAGCAGCCATGAGGACAGGGTCAACTATGGCTACACCTTC
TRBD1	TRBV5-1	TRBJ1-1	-	CASSLATGSGTEAFF	TGCGCCAGCAGCTTGGCGACAGGGTCGGGGACTGAAGCTTTCTTT
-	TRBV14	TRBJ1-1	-	CASSQPGQGRDAFF	TGTGCCAGCAGCCAGCCCGGGCAGGGGAGGGACGCTTTCTTT
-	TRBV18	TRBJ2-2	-	CASSPPKGTRDGDRSNTGELFF	TGTGCCAGCTCACCACCCAAGGGAACACGGGATGGCGATAGATCGAACACCGGGGAGCTGTTTTTT
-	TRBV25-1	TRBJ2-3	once	CASTAGSTDTQYF	TGTGCCAGCACCGCCGGGAGCACAGATACGCAGTATTTT
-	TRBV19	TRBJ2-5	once	CASSRNREETQYF	TGTGCCAGTAGCCGGAACAGGGAGGAGACCCAGTACTTC
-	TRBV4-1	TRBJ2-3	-	CASSQDEVSPGGDTQYF	TGCGCCAGCAGCCAAGACGAAGTTTCGCCCGGGGGAGATACGCAGTATTTT
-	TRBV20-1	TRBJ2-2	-	CSASGPWNSPPGELFF	TGCAGTGCTAGTGGACCTTGGAACAGCCCACCCGGGGAGCTGTTTTTT
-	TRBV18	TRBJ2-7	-	CASSPPHPGRSYEQYF	TGTGCCAGCTCACCACCTCATCCAGGGAGGTCCTACGAGCAGTACTTC
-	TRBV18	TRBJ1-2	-	CASSPDSPLGYTF	TGTGCCAGCTCTCCGGACAGTCCTCTGGGCTACACCTTC
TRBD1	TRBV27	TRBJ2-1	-	CASSSSVGQGYNEQFF	TGTGCCAGCAGTTCCAGTGTGGGACAGGGGTACAATGAGCAGTTCTTC
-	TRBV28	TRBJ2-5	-	CASSEQVTSQYF	TGTGCCAGCAGCGAACAGGTGACGTCCCAGTACTTC
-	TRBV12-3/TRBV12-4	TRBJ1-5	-	CASAPNYNQPQHF	TGTGCCAGCGCACCTAATTACAATCAGCCCCAGCATTTT
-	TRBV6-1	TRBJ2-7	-	CASSERGTTYEQYF	TGTGCCAGCAGTGAACGGGGGACCACCTACGAGCAGTACTTC
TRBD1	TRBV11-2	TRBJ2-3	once	CASSRRGLSDTQYF	TGTGCCAGCAGCCGCAGGGGGCTCTCAGATACGCAGTATTTT
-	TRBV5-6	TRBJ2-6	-	CASSWEYRATGANVLTF	TGTGCCAGCAGCTGGGAATACAGGGCTACGGGGGCCAACGTCCTGACTTTC
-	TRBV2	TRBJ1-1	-	CASSEETYTEAFF	TGTGCCAGCAGTGAAGAGACATACACTGAAGCTTTCTTT
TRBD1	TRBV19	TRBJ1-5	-	CASSRDRERNQPQHF	TGTGCCAGTAGTAGGGACAGGGAACGCAATCAGCCCCAGCATTTT
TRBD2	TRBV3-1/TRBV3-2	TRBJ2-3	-	CASSQDTSGGAIFTDTQYF	TGTGCCAGCAGCCAAGACACTAGCGGGGGGGCGATTTTCACAGATACGCAGTATTTT
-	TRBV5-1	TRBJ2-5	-	CASSLAVGRGGTQYF	TGCGCCAGCAGCTTGGCCGTGGGGAGAGGGGGGACCCAGTACTTC
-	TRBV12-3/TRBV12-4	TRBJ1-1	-	CASGWRMNTEAFF	TGTGCCAGCGGATGGAGGATGAACACTGAAGCTTTCTTT
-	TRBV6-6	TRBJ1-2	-	CASSLPRLGGDYGYTF	TGTGCCAGCAGTTTACCCCGACTCGGAGGGGACTATGGCTACACCTTC
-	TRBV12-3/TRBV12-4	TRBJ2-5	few	CATRGGGVETQYF	TGTGCCACCCGCGGAGGGGGCGTCGAGACCCAGTACTTC
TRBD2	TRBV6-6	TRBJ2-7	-	CASTTGGPAHEQYF	TGTGCCAGCACAACGGGGGGTCCGGCCCACGAGCAGTACTTC
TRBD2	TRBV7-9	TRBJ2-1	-	CASSFGLADNEQFF	TGTGCCAGCAGCTTCGGACTAGCCGACAATGAGCAGTTCTTC
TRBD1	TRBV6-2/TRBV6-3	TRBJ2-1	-	CASSGVGTGANEQFF	TGTGCCAGCAGTGGGGTGGGGACAGGGGCCAATGAGCAGTTCTTC
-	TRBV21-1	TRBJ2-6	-	CATLTGTGSSGANVLTF	TGTGCCACCTTGACCGGGACAGGGAGCTCTGGGGCCAACGTCCTGACTTTC
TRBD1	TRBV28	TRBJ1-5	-	CASSYIGTALVQPQHF	TGTGCCAGCAGCTATATCGGGACAGCTCTTGTTCAGCCCCAGCATTTT
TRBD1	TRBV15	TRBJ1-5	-	CATSRGGTGGEQPQHF	TGTGCCACCAGCAGAGGAGGGACAGGGGGGGAACAGCCCCAGCATTTT
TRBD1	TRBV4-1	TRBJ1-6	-	CASSLRDRGNNSPLHF	TGCGCCAGCAGCCTACGGGACAGGGGAAATAATTCACCCCTCCACTTT
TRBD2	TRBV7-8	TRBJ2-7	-	CASSLVSASGGYEQYF	TGTGCCAGCAGCTTAGTATCTGCTAGCGGGGGGTACGAGCAGTACTTC
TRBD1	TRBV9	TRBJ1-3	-	CASSPRDRGNTIYF	TGTGCCAGCAGCCCACGGGACAGGGGAAACACCATATATTTT
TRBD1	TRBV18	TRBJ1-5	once	CASSPPGTGNSNQPQHF	TGTGCCAGCTCACCACCGGGGACAGGGAATAGCAATCAGCCCCAGCATTTT
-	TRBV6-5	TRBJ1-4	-	CASSLTEAGEKLFF	TGTGCCAGCAGCCTAACAGAGGCGGGGGAAAAACTGTTTTTT
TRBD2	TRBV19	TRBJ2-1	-	CASRPTGRANEQFF	TGTGCCAGTAGGCCGACTGGGAGGGCCAATGAGCAGTTCTTC
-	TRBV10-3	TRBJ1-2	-	CAISEGLANYGYTF	TGTGCCATCAGTGAAGGACTAGCTAACTATGGCTACACCTTC